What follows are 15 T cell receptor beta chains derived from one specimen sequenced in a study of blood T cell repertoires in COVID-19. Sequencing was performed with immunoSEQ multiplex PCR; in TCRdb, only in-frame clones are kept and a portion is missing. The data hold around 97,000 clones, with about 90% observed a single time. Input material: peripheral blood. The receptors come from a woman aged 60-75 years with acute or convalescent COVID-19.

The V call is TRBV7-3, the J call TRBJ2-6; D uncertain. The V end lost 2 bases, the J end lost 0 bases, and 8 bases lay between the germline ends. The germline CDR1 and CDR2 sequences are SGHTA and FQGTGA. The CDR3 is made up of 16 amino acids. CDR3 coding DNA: TGTGCCAGCAGCTTACAGGCAACCTCTGGGGCCAACGTCCTGACTTTC. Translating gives CASSLQATSGANVLTF.

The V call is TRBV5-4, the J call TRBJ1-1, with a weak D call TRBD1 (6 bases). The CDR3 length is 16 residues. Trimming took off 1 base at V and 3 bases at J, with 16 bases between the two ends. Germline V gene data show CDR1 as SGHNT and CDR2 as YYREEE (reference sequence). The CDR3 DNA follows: TGTGCCAGCAGCTTGACAATAGGGGGGGGTGACACTGAAGCTTTCTTT. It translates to CASSLTIGGGDTEAFF.

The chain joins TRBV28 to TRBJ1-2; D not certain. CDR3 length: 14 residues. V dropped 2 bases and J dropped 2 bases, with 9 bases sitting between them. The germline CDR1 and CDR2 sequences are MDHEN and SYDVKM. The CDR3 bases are TGTGCCAGCAGTTTAGAGGCACCGAACTATGGCTACACCTTC. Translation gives CASSLEAPNYGYTF.

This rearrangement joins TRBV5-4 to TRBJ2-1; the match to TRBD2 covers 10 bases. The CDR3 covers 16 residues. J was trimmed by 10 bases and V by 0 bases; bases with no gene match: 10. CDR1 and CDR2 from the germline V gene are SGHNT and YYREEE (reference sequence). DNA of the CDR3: TGTGCCAGCAGCTTGGGGGGTCTAGCGGGAGTACAAGAGCAGTTCTTC. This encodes CASSLGGLAGVQEQFF.

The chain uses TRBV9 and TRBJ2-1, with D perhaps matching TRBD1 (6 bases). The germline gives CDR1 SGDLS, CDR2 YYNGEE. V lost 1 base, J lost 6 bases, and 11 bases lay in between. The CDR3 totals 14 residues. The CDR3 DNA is TGTGCCAGCAGCGTATCCGGGACAAGCAATGAGCAGTTCTTC. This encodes CASSVSGTSNEQFF.

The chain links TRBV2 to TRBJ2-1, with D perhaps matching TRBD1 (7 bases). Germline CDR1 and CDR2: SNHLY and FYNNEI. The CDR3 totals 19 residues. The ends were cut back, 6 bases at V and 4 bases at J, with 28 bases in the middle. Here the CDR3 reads CASRSTLPQGKEGYNEQFF. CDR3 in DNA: TGTGCCAGCAGATCCACCCTTCCACAGGGGAAGGAGGGATACAATGAGCAGTTCTTC.

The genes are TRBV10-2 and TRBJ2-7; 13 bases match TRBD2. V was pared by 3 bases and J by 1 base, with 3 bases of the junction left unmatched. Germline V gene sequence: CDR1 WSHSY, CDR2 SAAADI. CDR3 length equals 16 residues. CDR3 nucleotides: TGCGCCAGCAGTGAACTAGCGGGAGGGCCTTCCTACGAGCAGTACTTC. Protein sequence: CASSELAGGPSYEQYF.

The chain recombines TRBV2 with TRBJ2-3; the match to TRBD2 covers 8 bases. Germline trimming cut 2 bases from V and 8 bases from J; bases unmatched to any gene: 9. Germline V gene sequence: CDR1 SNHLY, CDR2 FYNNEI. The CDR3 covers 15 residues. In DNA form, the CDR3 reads TGTGCCAGCAGTGAAAACGGGAGGGCCGGTGGTACGCAGTATTTT. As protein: CASSENGRAGGTQYF.

This CDR3 reads CAWTGAGDTEAFF. CDR3 in DNA: TGTGCCTGGACAGGGGCGGGGGACACTGAAGCTTTCTTT. The chain employs TRBV30 and TRBJ1-1; TRBD1 might be the D (6 bases). The CDR3 is 13 residues long. From germline, CDR1 is GTSNPN and CDR2 SVGIG (reference sequence). Trimming removed 4 bases at V and 3 bases at J, with 12 bases between.

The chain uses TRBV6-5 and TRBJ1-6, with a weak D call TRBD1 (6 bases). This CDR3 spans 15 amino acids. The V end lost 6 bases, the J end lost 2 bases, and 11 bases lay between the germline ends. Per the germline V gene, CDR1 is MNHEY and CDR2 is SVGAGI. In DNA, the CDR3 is TGTGCCAGCAGAGGGGGAACGACCTATAATTCACCCCTCCACTTT. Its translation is CASRGGTTYNSPLHF.

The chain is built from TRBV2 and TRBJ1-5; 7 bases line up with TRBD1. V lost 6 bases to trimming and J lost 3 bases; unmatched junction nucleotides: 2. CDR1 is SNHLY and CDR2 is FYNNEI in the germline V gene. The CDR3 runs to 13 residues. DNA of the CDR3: TGTGCCAGCAGACAGGGGCCCAATCAGCCCCAGCATTTT. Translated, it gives CASRQGPNQPQHF. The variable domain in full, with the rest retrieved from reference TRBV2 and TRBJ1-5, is EPEVTQTPSHQVTQMGQEVILRCVPISNHLYFYWYRQILGQKVEFLVSFYNNEISEKSEIFDDQFSVERPDGSNFTLKIRSTKLEDSAMYFCASRQGPNQPQHFGDGTRLSIL.

In nucleotides, the CDR3 is TGTGCCAGCAGCCTACAGGTCTCTGGAAACACCATATATTTT. Translation gives CASSLQVSGNTIYF. The chain has TRBV28 and TRBJ1-3; a weak D match, TRBD1 (5 bases). The CDR3 spans 14 residues. The V end lost 6 bases, the J end lost 0 bases, and 9 bases lay between the germline ends. CDR1 MDHEN and CDR2 SYDVKM come from the germline V gene. The full variable domain, with the rest looked up from reference TRBV28 and TRBJ1-3, is DVKVTQSSRYLVKRTGEKVFLECVQDMDHENMFWYRQDPGLGLRLIYFSYDVKMKEKGDIPEGYSVSREKKERFSLILESASTNQTSMYLCASSLQVSGNTIYFGEGSWLTVV.

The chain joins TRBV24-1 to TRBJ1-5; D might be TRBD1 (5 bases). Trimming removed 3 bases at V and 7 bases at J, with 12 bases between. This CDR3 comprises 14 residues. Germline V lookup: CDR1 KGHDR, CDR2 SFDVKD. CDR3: CATSDTGIRQPQHF. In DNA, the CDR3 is TGTGCCACCAGTGATACAGGTATTCGGCAGCCCCAGCATTTT.

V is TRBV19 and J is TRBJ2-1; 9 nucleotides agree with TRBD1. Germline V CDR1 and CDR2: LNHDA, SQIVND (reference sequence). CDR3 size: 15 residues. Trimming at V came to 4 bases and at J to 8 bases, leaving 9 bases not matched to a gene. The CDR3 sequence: CASSKTPGTGYEQFF. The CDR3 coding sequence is TGTGCCAGTAGTAAAACCCCCGGGACAGGGTATGAGCAGTTCTTC.

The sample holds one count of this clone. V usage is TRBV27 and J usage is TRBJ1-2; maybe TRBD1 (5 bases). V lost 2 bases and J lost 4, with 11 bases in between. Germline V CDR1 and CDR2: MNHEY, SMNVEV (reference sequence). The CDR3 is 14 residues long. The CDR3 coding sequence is TGTGCCAGCAGTTTAGCGGGACCACCCTATGGCTACACCTTC. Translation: CASSLAGPPYGYTF.